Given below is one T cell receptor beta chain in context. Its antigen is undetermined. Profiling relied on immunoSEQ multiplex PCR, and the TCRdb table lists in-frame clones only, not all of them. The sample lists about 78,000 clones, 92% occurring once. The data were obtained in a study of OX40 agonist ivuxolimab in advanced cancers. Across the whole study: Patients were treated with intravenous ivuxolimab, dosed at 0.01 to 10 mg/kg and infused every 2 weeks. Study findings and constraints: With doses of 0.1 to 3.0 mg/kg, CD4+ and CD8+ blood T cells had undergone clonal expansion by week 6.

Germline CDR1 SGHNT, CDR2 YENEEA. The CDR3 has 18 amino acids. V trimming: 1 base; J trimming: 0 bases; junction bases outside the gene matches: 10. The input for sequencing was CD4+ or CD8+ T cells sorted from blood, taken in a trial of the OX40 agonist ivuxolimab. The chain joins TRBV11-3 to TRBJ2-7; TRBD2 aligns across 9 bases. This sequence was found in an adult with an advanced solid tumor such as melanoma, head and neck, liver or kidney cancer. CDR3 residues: CASSLGLAAPLSSYEQYF. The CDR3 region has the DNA TGTGCCAGCAGCTTAGGACTAGCGGCTCCCCTAAGCTCCTACGAGCAGTACTTC.